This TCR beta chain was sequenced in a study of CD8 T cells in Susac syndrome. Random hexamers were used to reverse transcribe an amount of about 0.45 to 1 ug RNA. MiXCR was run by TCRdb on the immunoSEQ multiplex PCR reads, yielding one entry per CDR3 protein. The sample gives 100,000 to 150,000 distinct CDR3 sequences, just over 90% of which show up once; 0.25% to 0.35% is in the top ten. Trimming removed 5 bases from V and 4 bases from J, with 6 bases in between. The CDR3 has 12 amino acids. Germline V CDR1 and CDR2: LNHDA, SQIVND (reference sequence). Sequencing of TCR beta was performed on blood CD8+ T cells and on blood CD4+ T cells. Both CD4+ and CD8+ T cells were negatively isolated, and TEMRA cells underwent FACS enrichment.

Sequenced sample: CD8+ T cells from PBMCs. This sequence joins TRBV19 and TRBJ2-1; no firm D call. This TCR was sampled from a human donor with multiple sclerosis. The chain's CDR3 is CASSPPYNEQFF. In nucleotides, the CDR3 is TGTGCCAGTAGTCCCCCATACAATGAGCAGTTCTTC.